The clone carrying this TCR beta chain has more than one count but fewer than ten. Orbital computed tomography, thyroid ultrasound, serum thyroxine and TRAb, and clinical symptoms together informed the diagnoses. These data are taken from a study of T cells in Graves' hyperthyroidism and ophthalmopathy. The germline V gene has CDR1 SGHTA and CDR2 FQGNSA. CDR3 size: 18 residues. Unmatched junction bases numbered 14, after V lost 5 bases and J lost 4 bases. Amplification of TCR beta CDR3 regions used RNA as the template. Primed by the HTBI set, a first-round RT-PCR was run on the TCR CDR3. TCRdb reprocessed the multiplex PCR reads with MiXCR, giving one entry per CDR3 protein. The sample has about 680,000 distinct CDR3 sequences; around 40% are singletons.

The chain links TRBV7-2 to TRBJ1-2; TRBD1 aligns across 12 bases. The source of this sequence is a woman aged 40 to 50 with Graves' hyperthyroidism. Sequenced sample: blood. The CDR3 here is CASSAPGTGGGSTYGYTF. DNA for the CDR3: TGTGCCAGCAGCGCACCCGGGACAGGGGGCGGATCTACCTATGGCTACACCTTC.